This entry is about one T cell receptor (beta chain). The antigen remains undetermined. A junction boundary mismatches the germline segment, possibly from a read error. Per the germline V gene, CDR1 is SGHVS and CDR2 is FQNEAQ. The CDR3 has 15 residues. In TCRdb, the RT-PCR reads were re-called with MiXCR into one record per CDR3 protein. The top ten hold approximately 12% of the sample, which has over 400,000 distinct CDR3 sequences, 9.5% to 13% seen once. These data originate in a study of response to subunit inactivated influenza vaccine. The study's findings and limits: Authors suggested each seasonal flu vaccination may recruit only limited numbers of new T cells.

This chain uses TRBV7-8 with TRBJ2-7, with D tentatively TRBD2 (6 bases). This receptor was obtained from a man in his forties or fifties who received an inactivated influenza vaccine. The specimen comprised PBMCs from blood, sampled roughly 46 days after vaccination. CDR3 sequence (DNA): TGTGGCAGCAGCTTAGATCCGGGAGTGAACTACGAGCAGTACTTC. Protein product: CGSSLDPGVNYEQYF.